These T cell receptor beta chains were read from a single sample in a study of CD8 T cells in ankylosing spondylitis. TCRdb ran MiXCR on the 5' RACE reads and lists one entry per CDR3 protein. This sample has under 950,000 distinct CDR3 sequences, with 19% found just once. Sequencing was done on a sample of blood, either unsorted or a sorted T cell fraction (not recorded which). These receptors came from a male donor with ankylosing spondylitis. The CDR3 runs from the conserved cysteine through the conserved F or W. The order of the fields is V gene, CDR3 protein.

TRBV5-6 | CASSVQTGPTGELFF
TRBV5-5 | CASSWASTEAFF
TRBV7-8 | CASSLLRGSTLLANYGYTF
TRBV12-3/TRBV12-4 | CASSRVGQVVHYGYTF
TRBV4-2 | CASSQAGTSGPSSYNEQFF
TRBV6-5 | CASSYLAGEGDTQYF
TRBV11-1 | CASSPPGTDRSGANVLTF
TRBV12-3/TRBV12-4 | CASSLNGAYNEQFF
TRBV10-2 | CASRLAGSSGANVLTF
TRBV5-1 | CASAAGLMYNEQFF
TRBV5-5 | CASSFFGGSYEQYF
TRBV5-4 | CASSQVTLNEQFF
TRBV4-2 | CASSQGQQGLYEQYF
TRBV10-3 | CAISEWASGYQETQYF
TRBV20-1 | CSAIRLYNEQFF
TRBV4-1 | CASSQERQYNEQFF
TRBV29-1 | CSVVPRTGTGELFF
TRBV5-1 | CASSLRGSDISGNTIYF
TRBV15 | CATRETGGSYEQYF
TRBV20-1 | CSATHRYQETQYF
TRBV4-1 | CASSQDNGSEAFF
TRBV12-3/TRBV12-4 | CASSSGGLLDEQYF
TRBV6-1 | CASRSDGPYGYTF
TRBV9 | CASSVDVSAGGYTF
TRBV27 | CASSPDRLAGGYNEQFF
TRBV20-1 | CSAFSDEQYF
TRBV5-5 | CASSSYGGRQYF
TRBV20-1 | CSARGGQGGTEAFF
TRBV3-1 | CASSDVGGTGTLSSTDTQYF
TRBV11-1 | CASSPSERGRADTQYF
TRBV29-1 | CSVAGTSGLYNEQFF
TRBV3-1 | CASSRGLVGYEQYF
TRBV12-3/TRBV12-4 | CASYSGASSYNEQFF
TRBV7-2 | CASSFGTSVEEQYF
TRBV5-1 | CASSLPTGTGVVETQYF
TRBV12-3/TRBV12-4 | CASRKRGQETGELFF
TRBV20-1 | CSAKPGTSGYNEQFF
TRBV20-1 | CSAPQGPREQFF
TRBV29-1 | CSVPGIGYNEQFF
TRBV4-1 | CASSQDPQVDYGYTF
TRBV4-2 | CASSQDPGAETQYF
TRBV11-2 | CASSGRPRTVEETQYF
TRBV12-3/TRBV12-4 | CASSPGHLATNTGELFF
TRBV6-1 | CASSLKTGGPYEQYF
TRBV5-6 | CASSLRGAGYSNQPQHF